This entry lists 24 T cell receptor beta chains sequenced from one sample in a study of control samples from healthy donors and cancer patients. Clones were read by immunoSEQ multiplex PCR, and TCRdb kept only the in-frame ones, dropping some. The sample yields 120,000 to 150,000 clones, under 95% seen once. Sequencing was performed on blood. The receptors stem from a man aged 40-49 years in good health.

The chain recombines TRBV3-1 (or the pseudogene TRBV3-2) with TRBJ1-1; D unclear. V lost 0 bases, J lost 5 bases, and 13 bases lay in between. Germline assignment: CDR1 LGHDT and CDR2 YNNKEL (reference sequence). The CDR3 consists of 15 residues. CDR3 sequence (DNA): TGTGCCAGCAGCCAAGATAGGGAGGGCTTGACTGAAGCTTTCTTT. This encodes CASSQDREGLTEAFF.

This rearrangement joins TRBV6-5 to TRBJ2-1, with D hard to call. V lost 2 bases and J lost 0, with 8 bases in between. CDR1 is MNHEY, CDR2 SVGAGI, per germline. This CDR3 has 15 amino acids. The CDR3 loop reads CASSYGESSYNEQFF. DNA of the CDR3: TGTGCCAGCAGTTACGGAGAAAGCTCCTACAATGAGCAGTTCTTC.

The rearrangement uses TRBV7-3 and TRBJ1-4, with a possible D match to TRBD1 (6 bases). The germline V and J ends were trimmed by 3 bases and 8 bases, with 25 bases remaining between them. CDR1 SGHTA and CDR2 FQGTGA come from the germline V gene. The CDR3 spans 18 residues. For the CDR3, the DNA is TGTGCCAGCAGCTTGACTCATAGGGGGTCCGGAATGGCGGAAAAACTGTTTTTT. Protein: CASSLTHRGSGMAEKLFF.

The chain has TRBV2 and TRBJ2-7; TRBD2 aligns across 7 bases. The junction had 14 bases not matched to a gene; V was cut back by 6 bases and J by 0 bases. CDR3 size: 17 residues. Germline CDR1 SNHLY, CDR2 FYNNEI. This chain's CDR3 is CASSKTMGGSGSYEQYF. CDR3 in DNA: TGTGCCAGCAGCAAAACGATGGGCGGGAGTGGCTCCTACGAGCAGTACTTC.

This sequence joins TRBV6-2 or TRBV6-3 and TRBJ1-1; D uncertain. The length of the CDR3 is 15 residues. CDR1 MNHEY and CDR2 SVGEGT come from the germline V gene. V lost 2 bases and J lost 5, with 15 bases in between. For the CDR3, the DNA is TGTGCCAGCAGTTACCCCGGTCTGGGAAGGACTGAAGCTTTCTTT. Amino acids: CASSYPGLGRTEAFF.

The rearrangement links TRBV14 to TRBJ2-1; 15 positions match TRBD2. CDR3 size: 18 residues. Per the germline V gene, CDR1 is SGHDN and CDR2 is FVKESK. Unmatched junction bases numbered 4, after V lost 3 bases and J lost 1 base. The CDR3 region has the DNA TGTGCCAGCAGCCACTGGGGACTAGCGGGGGGATCCTACAATGAGCAGTTCTTC. As protein: CASSHWGLAGGSYNEQFF.

This rearrangement joins TRBV6-5 to TRBJ1-2; D remains unclear. Germline CDR1 MNHEY, CDR2 SVGAGI. Trimming cost V 2 bases and J 5 bases, with 15 bases left between them. The CDR3 runs to 15 residues. CDR3 DNA: TGTGCCAGCAGTTACGTGCCAGTAAAGCTTTATGGCTACACCTTC. It specifies CASSYVPVKLYGYTF.

The chain has TRBV18 and TRBJ1-1; TRBD1 is a possible D gene (5 bases). Deletions cut 2 bases from V and 0 bases from J, with 22 bases between. Per the germline V gene, CDR1 is KGHSH and CDR2 is LQKENI. The CDR3 extends over 19 amino acids. The CDR3 nucleotides read TGTGCCAGCTCACCAAGAGGATCGGGCGGGGGTGTCATGAACACTGAAGCTTTCTTT. Translated: CASSPRGSGGGVMNTEAFF.

The V and J genes are TRBV7-2 and TRBJ2-2, with D tentatively TRBD2 (6 bases). CDR3 size: 15 residues. The V end was cut by 0 bases, the J end by 3 bases, with 8 bases between. Germline V CDR1 and CDR2: SGHTA, FQGNSA. CDR3 nucleotides: TGTGCCAGCAGCTTAGCGTGGGACTACACCGGGGAGCTGTTTTTT. Translated, it gives CASSLAWDYTGELFF.

This chain joins TRBV4-2 and TRBJ1-4; D not resolved. Germline V gene sequence: CDR1 LGHNA, CDR2 YNFKEQ. V gave up 4 bases and J gave up 8 bases, with 11 bases separating them. This CDR3 is 13 amino acids long. The CDR3 nucleotides read TGTGCCAGCAGCCCCGAGAGTGAGGAAAAACTGTTTTTT. It codes for CASSPESEEKLFF.

The rearrangement joins TRBV18 to TRBJ1-6; TRBD1 agrees at 7 bases. After removal of 5 bases from V and 6 bases from J, the junction contained 13 bases not matched to a gene. Germline-derived CDR1 and CDR2 are KGHSH and LQKENI. The CDR3 runs 17 residues. This CDR3 reads CASSSPDRASRNSPLHF. For the CDR3, the DNA is TGTGCCAGCTCAAGTCCTGACAGGGCCTCCCGTAATTCACCCCTCCACTTT.

The chain uses TRBV15 and TRBJ2-5; 11 positions match TRBD2. After removal of 2 bases from V and 4 bases from J, the junction contained 12 bases not matched to a gene. Germline CDR1 reads LNHNV; CDR2 reads YYDKDF (reference sequence). The CDR3 has 18 residues. The CDR3 DNA follows: TGTGCCACCAGCAGAACTCGTTCTATAGCGGGAGGGCCAGAGACCCAGTACTTC. It is translated as CATSRTRSIAGGPETQYF.

The chain is built from TRBV5-3 and TRBJ1-4; D is unclear. TRBV5-3 has ORF status, its function being uncertain. V was clipped by 5 bases and J by 6 bases, with 5 bases between them. This CDR3 region has 11 residues. CDR3 in DNA: TGTGCCAGAAGGCCTGATGAAAAACTGTTTTTT. Translating it yields CARRPDEKLFF.

The chain combines TRBV14 with TRBJ1-1, with a possible D match to TRBD1 (5 bases). The CDR3 covers 15 residues. The V gene's germline CDR1 is SGHDN and CDR2 FVKESK. Trimming pared 4 bases from V and 5 bases from J, leaving 17 bases between. The DNA for the CDR3 is TGTGCCAGCAGCCCCTTTGGGGCCGGGCGAACTGAAGCTTTCTTT. Protein: CASSPFGAGRTEAFF.

The table lists this clone with a few counts. The rearrangement links TRBV30 to TRBJ2-7; perhaps TRBD2 as D (5 bases). This CDR3 has 15 amino acids. V was cut by 2 bases and J by 5 bases, with 19 bases left in between. Germline V gene sequence: CDR1 GTSNPN, CDR2 SVGIG (reference sequence). CDR3 sequence: CAWSTRLGKGDEQYF. In nucleotides, the CDR3 is TGTGCCTGGAGTACTAGATTGGGGAAAGGCGACGAGCAGTACTTC.

The chain couples TRBV4-2 to TRBJ2-1, with TRBD2 identical over 9 bases. J gave up 7 bases and V 4 bases, and 11 bases lay outside the gene matches. The CDR3 runs 16 residues. Germline loops: CDR1 LGHNA, CDR2 YNFKEQ. The CDR3 is CASSPEVAGARNEQFF. CDR3 sequence (DNA): TGTGCCAGCAGCCCCGAGGTAGCGGGGGCACGGAATGAGCAGTTCTTC.

This sequence joins TRBV5-1 and TRBJ1-5, with 7 bases identical to TRBD1. The CDR3 covers 14 residues. Germline V lookup: CDR1 SGHRS, CDR2 YFSETQ. With V trimmed by 4 bases and J by 5 bases, 6 bases remained unmatched. The CDR3 nucleotides are TGCGCCAGCAGCCCACAGGGGATCGATCAGCCCCAGCATTTT. It yields the protein CASSPQGIDQPQHF.

The chain employs TRBV5-1 and TRBJ1-4, with D unresolved. This CDR3 spans 12 amino acids. Between the trimmed V and J ends, which lost 4 bases and 8 bases, there was a span of 9 bases. CDR1 SGHRS and CDR2 YFSETQ come from the germline V gene. CDR3 amino acids: CASSVGREKLFF. DNA for the CDR3: TGCGCCAGCAGCGTCGGTCGGGAAAAACTGTTTTTT.

V is TRBV10-3 and J is TRBJ1-1, with no clear D. Trimming cost V 6 bases and J 6 bases, with 20 bases left between them. This CDR3 is 15 amino acids long. Germline assignment: CDR1 ENHRY and CDR2 SYGVKD. CDR3 nucleotide sequence: TGTGCCATCAGCCCCGGGATGGGTTTGGGCGCTGAAGCTTTCTTT. It yields the protein CAISPGMGLGAEAFF.

The rearrangement uses TRBV27 and TRBJ2-3; 8 positions match TRBD2. V gave up 6 bases and J gave up 3 bases; unmatched junction bases: 5. The CDR3 totals 14 residues. CDR1 and CDR2 from the germline V gene are MNHEY and SMNVEV (reference sequence). In DNA, the CDR3 is TGTGCCAGCAGCAAATCGGGGGGGACAGATACGCAGTATTTT. Encoded protein: CASSKSGGTDTQYF.

This sequence joins TRBV12-3 or TRBV12-4 and TRBJ2-5, with D perhaps TRBD2 (6 bases). CDR3 length: 11 amino acids. Trimming took 6 bases from V and 4 from J, leaving 6 bases between them. The CDR3 sequence is CASRRGETQYF. In DNA form, the CDR3 reads TGTGCCAGCAGGCGGGGAGAGACCCAGTACTTC.

The chain combines TRBV7-9 with TRBJ2-5; D could derive from TRBD1 or TRBD2 (5 bases each). The germline gives CDR1 SEHNR, CDR2 FQNEAQ (reference sequence). The CDR3 extends over 14 amino acids. Trimming pared 5 bases from V and 9 bases from J, leaving 19 bases between. CDR3 residues: CASSGEGSRLAQYF. CDR3 nucleotides: TGTGCCAGCAGCGGTGAGGGGTCTAGGTTGGCCCAGTACTTC.

The V call is TRBV11-2, the J call TRBJ1-2; tentative D call: TRBD1 (5 bases). Germline V CDR1 and CDR2: SGHAT, FQNNGV. CDR3 length equals 15 residues. V was cut by 4 bases and J by 3 bases, with 15 bases left in between. The CDR3: CASSSPLGTYYGYTF. The CDR3 coding sequence is TGTGCCAGCAGCTCGCCCCTCGGGACCTACTATGGCTACACCTTC.

V gene TRBV27 combines with J gene TRBJ2-7; D gene unclear. The CDR3 has 14 amino acids. V was trimmed by 7 bases and J by 1 base, leaving 14 bases between them. In germline, CDR1 is MNHEY, CDR2 SMNVEV (reference sequence). CDR3 coding DNA: TGTGCCAGCACCCGATCGGGCCTTTCCTACGAGCAGTACTTC. This gives the protein CASTRSGLSYEQYF.